This T cell receptor (beta chain) was found in a study of blood T cell repertoires in COVID-19. Methods used by the authors: Cell counts per sample came from amplifying reference gene primers. Only in-frame clones appear in the TCRdb table, and some are missing; sequencing was by immunoSEQ multiplex PCR. V, J and clone size are taken as reported in that table, and D and trimming were inferred from the DNA itself. The sample has around 70,000 clones, about 86% seen once. Germline assignment: CDR1 SGHNT and CDR2 YENEEA. V gave up 5 bases and J gave up 5 bases; unmatched junction bases: 9. CDR3 length: 16 amino acids.

This clonotype was sampled from a man aged 50-59 years with acute or convalescent COVID-19. Sequences were obtained from peripheral blood. J is TRBJ2-7 and V is TRBV11-3; 13 bases are shared with TRBD2. The CDR3 spells CASSHRTSGSLHEQYF. The CDR3 DNA sequence: TGTGCCAGCAGCCACAGGACTAGCGGGAGTTTGCACGAGCAGTACTTC.